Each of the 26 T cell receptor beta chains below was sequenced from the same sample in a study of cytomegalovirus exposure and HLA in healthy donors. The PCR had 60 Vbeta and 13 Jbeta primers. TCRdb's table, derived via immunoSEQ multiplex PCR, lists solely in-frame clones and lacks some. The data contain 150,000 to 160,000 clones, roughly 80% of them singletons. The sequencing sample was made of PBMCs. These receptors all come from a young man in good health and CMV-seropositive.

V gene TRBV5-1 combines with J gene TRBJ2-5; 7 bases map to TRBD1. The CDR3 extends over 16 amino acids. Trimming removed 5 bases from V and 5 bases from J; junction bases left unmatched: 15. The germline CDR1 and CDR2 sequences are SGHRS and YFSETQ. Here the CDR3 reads CASSTSGGPLGETQYF. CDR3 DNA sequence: TGCGCCAGCAGTACCTCAGGGGGTCCGCTAGGGGAGACCCAGTACTTC.

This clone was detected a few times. CDR3 nucleotide sequence: TGTGCCAGCAGTCGGACTTTCAGCTCCTACGAGCAGTACTTC. It translates to CASSRTFSSYEQYF. The chain has TRBV27 and TRBJ2-7; D is possibly TRBD2 (5 bases). Looked up from germline, CDR1 is MNHEY and CDR2 is SMNVEV (reference sequence). V dropped 5 bases and J dropped 0 bases, with 11 bases sitting between them. CDR3 length: 14 residues.

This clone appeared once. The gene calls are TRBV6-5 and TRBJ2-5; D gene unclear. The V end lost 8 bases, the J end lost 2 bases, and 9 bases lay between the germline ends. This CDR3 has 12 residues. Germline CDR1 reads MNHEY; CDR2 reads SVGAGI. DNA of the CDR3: TGTGCCAGCGGCGAGAGGCAAGAGACCCAGTACTTC. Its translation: CASGERQETQYF.

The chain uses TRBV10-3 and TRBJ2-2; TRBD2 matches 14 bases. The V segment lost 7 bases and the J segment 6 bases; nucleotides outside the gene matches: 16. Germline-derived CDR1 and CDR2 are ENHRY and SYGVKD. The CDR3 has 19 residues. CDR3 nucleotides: TGTGCCATCAACAAACGGGGACTAGCGGGAGCCGGGGGCCCCGGGGAGCTGTTTTTT. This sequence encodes CAINKRGLAGAGGPGELFF.

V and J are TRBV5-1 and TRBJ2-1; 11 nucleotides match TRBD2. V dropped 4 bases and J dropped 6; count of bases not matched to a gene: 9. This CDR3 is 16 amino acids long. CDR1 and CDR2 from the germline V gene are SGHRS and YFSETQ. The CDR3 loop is CASSPELGLAVNEQFF. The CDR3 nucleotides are TGCGCCAGCAGCCCGGAGTTGGGACTAGCGGTCAATGAGCAGTTCTTC.

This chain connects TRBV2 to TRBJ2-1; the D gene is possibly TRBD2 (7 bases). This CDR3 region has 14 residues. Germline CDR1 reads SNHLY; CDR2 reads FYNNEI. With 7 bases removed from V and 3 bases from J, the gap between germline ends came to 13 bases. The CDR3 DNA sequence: TGTGCCAGCAAGACGGGGGGCCTCTACAATGAGCAGTTCTTC. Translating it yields CASKTGGLYNEQFF.

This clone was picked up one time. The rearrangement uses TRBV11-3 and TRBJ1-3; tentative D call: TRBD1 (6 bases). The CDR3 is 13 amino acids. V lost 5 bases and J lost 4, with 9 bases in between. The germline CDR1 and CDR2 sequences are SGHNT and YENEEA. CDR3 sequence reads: CASSEGTGNTIYF. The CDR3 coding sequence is TGTGCCAGCAGCGAGGGGACAGGAAACACCATATATTTT.

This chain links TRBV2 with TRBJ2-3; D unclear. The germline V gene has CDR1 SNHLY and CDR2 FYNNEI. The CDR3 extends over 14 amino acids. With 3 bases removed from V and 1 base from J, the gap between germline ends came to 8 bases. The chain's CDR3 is CASSDLTGTDTQYF. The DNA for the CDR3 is TGTGCCAGCAGTGACCTAACCGGCACAGATACGCAGTATTTT.

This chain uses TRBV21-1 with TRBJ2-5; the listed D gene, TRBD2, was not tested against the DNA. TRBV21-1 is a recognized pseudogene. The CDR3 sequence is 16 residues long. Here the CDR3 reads CASSKVGGRPQETQYF. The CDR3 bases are TGTGCCAGCAGCAAAGTTGGAGGCAGGCCCCAAGAGACCCAGTACTTC.

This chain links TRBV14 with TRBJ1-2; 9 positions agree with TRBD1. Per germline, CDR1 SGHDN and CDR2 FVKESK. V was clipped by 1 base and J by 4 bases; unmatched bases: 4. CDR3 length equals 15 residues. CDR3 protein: CASSQGGTGTYGYTF. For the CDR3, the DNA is TGTGCCAGCAGCCAAGGGGGGACAGGGACCTATGGCTACACCTTC.

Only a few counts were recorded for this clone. In nucleotides, the CDR3 is TGCGCCAGCGCATTACAGGGGATTAATGGCTACACCTTC. It yields the protein CASALQGINGYTF. The chain joins TRBV10-1 to TRBJ1-2; 7 positions agree with TRBD1. Germline V gives CDR1 WNHNN, CDR2 SYGVQD (reference sequence). V lost 8 bases and J lost 6; bases outside the gene matches: 9. The CDR3 consists of 13 residues.

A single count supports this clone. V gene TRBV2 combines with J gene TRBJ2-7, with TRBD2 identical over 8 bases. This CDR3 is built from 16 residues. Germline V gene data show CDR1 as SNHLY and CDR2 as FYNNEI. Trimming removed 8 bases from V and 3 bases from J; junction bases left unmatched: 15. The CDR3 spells CASVLSPGLVLYEQYF. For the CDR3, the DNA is TGTGCCAGCGTACTTTCTCCGGGACTAGTCCTCTACGAGCAGTACTTC.

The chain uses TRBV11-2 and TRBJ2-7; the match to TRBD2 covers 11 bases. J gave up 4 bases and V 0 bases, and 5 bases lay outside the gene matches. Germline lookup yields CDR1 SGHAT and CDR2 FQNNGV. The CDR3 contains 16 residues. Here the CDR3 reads CASSLDLASGRYEQYF. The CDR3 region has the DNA TGTGCCAGCAGCTTAGATCTGGCTAGCGGGAGGTACGAGCAGTACTTC.

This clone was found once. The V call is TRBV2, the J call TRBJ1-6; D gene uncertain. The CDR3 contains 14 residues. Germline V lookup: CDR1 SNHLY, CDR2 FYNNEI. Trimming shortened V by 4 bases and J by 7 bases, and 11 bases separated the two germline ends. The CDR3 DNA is TGTGCCAGCAGTGTAGAAAAGGAGAATTCACCCCTCCACTTT. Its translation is CASSVEKENSPLHF.

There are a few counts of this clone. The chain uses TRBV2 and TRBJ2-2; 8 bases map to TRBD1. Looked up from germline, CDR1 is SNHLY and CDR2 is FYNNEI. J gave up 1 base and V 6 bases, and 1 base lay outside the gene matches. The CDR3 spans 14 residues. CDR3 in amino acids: CASRGTGNTGELFF. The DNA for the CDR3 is TGTGCCAGCAGAGGGACAGGGAACACCGGGGAGCTGTTTTTT.

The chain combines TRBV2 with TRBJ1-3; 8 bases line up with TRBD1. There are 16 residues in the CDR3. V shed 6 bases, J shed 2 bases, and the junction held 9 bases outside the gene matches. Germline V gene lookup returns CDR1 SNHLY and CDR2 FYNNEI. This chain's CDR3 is CASSPRTGTTGNTIYF. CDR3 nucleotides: TGTGCCAGCAGCCCAAGGACAGGGACGACTGGAAACACCATATATTTT.

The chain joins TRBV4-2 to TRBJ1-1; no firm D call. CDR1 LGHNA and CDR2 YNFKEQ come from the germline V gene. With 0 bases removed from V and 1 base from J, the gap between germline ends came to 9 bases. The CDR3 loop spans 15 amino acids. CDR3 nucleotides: TGTGCCAGCAGCCAAGATCGAGAGAGGAACACTGAAGCTTTCTTT. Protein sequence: CASSQDRERNTEAFF.

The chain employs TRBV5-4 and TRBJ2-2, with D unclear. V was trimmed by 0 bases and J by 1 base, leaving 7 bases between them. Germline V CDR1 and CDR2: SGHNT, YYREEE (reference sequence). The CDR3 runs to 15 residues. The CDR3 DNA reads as TGTGCCAGCAGCTTGGACACAGAGAACACCGGGGAGCTGTTTTTT. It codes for CASSLDTENTGELFF.

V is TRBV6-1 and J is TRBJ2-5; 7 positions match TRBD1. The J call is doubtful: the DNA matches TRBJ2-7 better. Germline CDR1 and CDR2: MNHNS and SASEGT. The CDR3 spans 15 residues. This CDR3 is CASSEGQGSLYEQYF. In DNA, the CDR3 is TGTGCCAGCAGTGAAGGACAGGGCTCCCTATACGAGCAGTACTTC.

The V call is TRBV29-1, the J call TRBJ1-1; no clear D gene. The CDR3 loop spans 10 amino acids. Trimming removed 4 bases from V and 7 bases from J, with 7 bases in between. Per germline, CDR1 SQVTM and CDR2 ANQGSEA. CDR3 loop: CSVVFGEAFF. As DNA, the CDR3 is TGCAGCGTTGTGTTCGGTGAAGCTTTCTTT.

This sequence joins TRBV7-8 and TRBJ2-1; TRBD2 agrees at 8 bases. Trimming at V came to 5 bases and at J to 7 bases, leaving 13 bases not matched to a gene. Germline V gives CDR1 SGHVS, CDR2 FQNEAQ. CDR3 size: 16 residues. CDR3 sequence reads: CASSDLPAGVLNEQFF. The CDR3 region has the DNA TGTGCCAGCAGCGACCTCCCAGCGGGAGTGCTGAATGAGCAGTTCTTC.

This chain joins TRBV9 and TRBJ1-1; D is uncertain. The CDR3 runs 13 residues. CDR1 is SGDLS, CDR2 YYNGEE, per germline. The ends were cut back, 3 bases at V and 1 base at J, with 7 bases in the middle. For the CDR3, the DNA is TGTGCCAGCAGCGACAGTAAGAACACTGAAGCTTTCTTT. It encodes CASSDSKNTEAFF.

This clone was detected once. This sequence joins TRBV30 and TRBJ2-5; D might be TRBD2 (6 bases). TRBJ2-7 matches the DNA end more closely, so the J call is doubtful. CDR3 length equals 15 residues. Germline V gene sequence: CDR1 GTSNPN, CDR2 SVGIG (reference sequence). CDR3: CAWSDGLASSYEQYF. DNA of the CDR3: TGTGCCTGGAGTGATGGGCTAGCGAGCTCCTACGAGCAGTACTTC.

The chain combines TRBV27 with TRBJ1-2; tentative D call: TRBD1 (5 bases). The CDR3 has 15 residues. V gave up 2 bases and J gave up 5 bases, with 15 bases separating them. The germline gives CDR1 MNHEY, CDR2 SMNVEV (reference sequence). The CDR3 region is CASSLRWGEEYGYTF. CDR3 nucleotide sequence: TGTGCCAGCAGTTTACGGTGGGGGGAGGAATATGGCTACACCTTC.

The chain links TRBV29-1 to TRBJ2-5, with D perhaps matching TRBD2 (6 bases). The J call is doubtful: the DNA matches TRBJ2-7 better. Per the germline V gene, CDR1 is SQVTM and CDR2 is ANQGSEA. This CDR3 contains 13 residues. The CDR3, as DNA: TGCAGCGTTGGCGGAGGGTCCCCCTACGAGCAGTACTTC. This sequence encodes CSVGGGSPYEQYF.

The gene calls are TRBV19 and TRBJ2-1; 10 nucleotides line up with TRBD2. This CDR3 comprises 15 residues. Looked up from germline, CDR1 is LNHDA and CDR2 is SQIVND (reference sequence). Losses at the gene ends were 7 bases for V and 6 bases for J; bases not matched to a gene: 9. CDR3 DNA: TGTGCCAGTACCCCCCTAGCGGGAGCTACCAATGAGCAGTTCTTC. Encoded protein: CASTPLAGATNEQFF.